This is a list of T cell receptor beta chains from one sample in a study of blood T cells in healthy people across ages. TCRdb re-analysed the 5' RACE reads in MiXCR, keeping a single row per CDR3 protein. The table has under 2 million distinct CDR3 sequences, 34% seen once. The specimen was blood. Receptors were obtained from a woman in her twenties or thirties in good health. Each CDR3 is given without its conserved first and last residue. D genes are given only for firm matches.

D,V,J,CDR3
NA,TRBV7-9,TRBJ2-3,ASSSPRWSTDTQY
NA,TRBV7-2,TRBJ1-5,ASSYDWSQPQH
NA,TRBV5-1,TRBJ2-3,ASSPDLDTQY
TRBD1,TRBV4-1,TRBJ2-7,ASSQLDRGSYEQY
TRBD1,TRBV27,TRBJ2-3,ASRRTGTDTRY
TRBD2,TRBV7-9,TRBJ2-5,ASSIAQGLAVQETQY
TRBD2,TRBV6-1,TRBJ2-1,ASRPRRLAGEVNEQF
NA,TRBV10-2,TRBJ1-2,ASSSAPGLYGYT
NA,TRBV6-2/TRBV6-3,TRBJ2-3,ASSPLAKVPGTDTQY
NA,TRBV28,TRBJ2-1,ASSSTPNEQF
NA,TRBV13,TRBJ2-3,ASSPLTVTSTDTQY
TRBD1,TRBV20-1,TRBJ1-6,SGWDRGDSPLH
TRBD1,TRBV20-1,TRBJ1-5,SAPLNRGNNQPQH
TRBD2,TRBV20-1,TRBJ2-5,SASVTSGETQY
NA,TRBV6-1,TRBJ2-7,ATNRDLSKHEQY
TRBD2,TRBV27,TRBJ2-7,ASSPGTSGPYEQY
TRBD1,TRBV6-6,TRBJ1-2,ASSSGQGGDYGYT
NA,TRBV4-1,TRBJ1-1,ASSSTTRRTEAF
NA,TRBV27,TRBJ2-3,ASSSPWGTQY
NA,TRBV7-6,TRBJ2-7,ASSLLAEPYEQY
TRBD2,TRBV9,TRBJ2-1,ASSVGVAGPPYNEQF
NA,TRBV3-1,TRBJ1-2,ASSQGHLYNYGYT
NA,TRBV20-1,TRBJ2-7,SASFSGNPSGSSYEQY
NA,TRBV15,TRBJ2-7,ATSRRRGGNHEQY
NA,TRBV30,TRBJ1-1,AWIVPEGGRGSEAF
NA,TRBV6-1,TRBJ2-4,ASSESRIPRY
NA,TRBV4-1,TRBJ1-1,ASSPGPGGTEAF
NA,TRBV25-1,TRBJ2-4,ASTDARPMSYNEQY
NA,TRBV27,TRBJ1-2,ASSLSLGGYGYT
NA,TRBV7-2,TRBJ2-3,ASTLSVGDTQY
NA,TRBV12-3/TRBV12-4,TRBJ1-2,ASSYGPSIKYGYT
TRBD1,TRBV28,TRBJ2-5,ASSLLTGLGETQY
NA,TRBV20-1,TRBJ1-2,SARDRRDRLYNYGYT
NA,TRBV7-3,TRBJ2-3,ASSQGGRQY
TRBD2,TRBV5-1,TRBJ2-3,ASSLAILAGVEMGTDTQY
TRBD1,TRBV10-3,TRBJ1-5,AISESGTGIPPQH
NA,TRBV7-9,TRBJ1-5,ASSAGTPNQPQH
NA,TRBV9,TRBJ1-2,ASSVGGEGHYGYT
NA,TRBV6-5,TRBJ2-6,ASCEDSGANVLT
NA,TRBV3-1,TRBJ2-1,ASRRLGGADNEQF
TRBD1,TRBV28,TRBJ2-7,ASSPGTGFFEQY
TRBD2,TRBV29-1,TRBJ2-1,SVLPGTSNEQF
TRBD1,TRBV20-1,TRBJ2-7,SARGAGTGASYEQY
NA,TRBV5-1,NA,AGSDPGATYNEQY
NA,TRBV27,TRBJ1-6,AGSFRAIDTSPLH
NA,TRBV7-2,TRBJ1-2,ASSLARTANYGYT
NA,TRBV4-1,TRBJ2-5,ASSVPGAYERY
NA,TRBV29-1,TRBJ1-1,SVADLPNTEAF
NA,TRBV7-2,TRBJ1-4,ASSPERDRRNEKLF
TRBD1,TRBV30,TRBJ2-1,AWLRDRGPNEQF
TRBD2,TRBV2,TRBJ2-3,ASNHRGGDTQY
NA,TRBV29-1,TRBJ2-1,SVAGAFNEQF
TRBD1,TRBV5-1,TRBJ2-7,ASSSSDRGGDEQY